This T cell receptor (beta chain) comes out of a study of cytomegalovirus exposure and HLA in healthy donors. General observations from the study: Whilst most TCR sequences proved rare, a subset of public TCRs occurred across many donors.

Germline CDR1 MNHNS, CDR2 SASEGT. This CDR3 is built from 14 residues. J lost 0 bases, V lost 6 bases, and 5 bases had no gene match. A remark on this clone: As yet, its antigen is unknown.

Healthy donors of bone marrow made up the group. Use of 60 Vbeta and 13 Jbeta primers characterized the PCR. TCRdb's copy holds only in-frame clones and misses some; the assay was immunoSEQ multiplex PCR. The sample shows around 150,000 clones, around 75% of them seen only once. The source material was PBMCs. This TCR was sampled from a woman aged 40 to 50 in good health and CMV-seropositive. This sequence joins TRBV6-1 and TRBJ2-7; 7 bases agree with TRBD2. The CDR3 region is CASRGLLFSYEQYF. The CDR3 DNA follows: TGTGCCAGCAGGGGACTATTATTCTCCTACGAGCAGTACTTC.